This paragraph reports one T cell receptor beta chain. What it binds is not known. The data stem from a study of T cell repertoires in cytomegalovirus infection. Study context: CMV epitopes, recently identified HLA-C-restricted and well-studied HLA-B-restricted, were used. Shared public TCR beta signatures pointed to both CMV infection and a matching HLA type. Whole-study results and caveats: Cumulative public TCR beta family frequency identified CMV carriers with the relevant HLA. The study found HLA-C-restricted CMV-specific TCR beta clonotypes dominating the ex vivo response.

One entry per CDR3 protein results from TCRdb running MiXCR on the reads. The table lists hundreds of thousands of distinct CDR3 sequences, approximately 33% of them singletons. The receptor was isolated from a human donor in good health (CMV status not recorded). Some clones in this sample may be carry-over from other donors' samples. Sequenced here: cultured PBMCs, sampled from culture after CMV antigen stimulation.

CDR3 residues: CASSVGTNNEQFF. The CDR3 DNA sequence: TGTGCCAGCAGTGTTGGGACAAACAATGAGCAGTTCTTC. The chain employs TRBV6-1 and TRBJ2-1, with D perhaps matching TRBD1 (6 bases). Trimming pared 4 bases from V and 5 bases from J, leaving 9 bases between. CDR3 size: 13 residues. The germline CDR1 and CDR2 sequences are MNHNS and SASEGT.